These T cell receptor beta chains were read from a single sample in a study of T cell changes during pregnancy in multiple sclerosis. Libraries were prepared by immunoSEQ multiplex PCR; TCRdb keeps only in-frame clonotypes and omits some of them. Of roughly 46,000 clones listed, more than 85% are singletons. Sequencing was performed on peripheral blood, taken in the third trimester of pregnancy. All receptors derive from a female donor with multiple sclerosis, enrolled in a pregnancy study. Each CDR3 is given with its conserved first and last residue. A D gene is named only where the DNA matches it firmly. Expanded clones are given a class, and other clones once, few, many or no size at all.

>TRBJ2-7|TRBD2|TRBV29-1|-
CSPRGAGGTYEQYF
TGCAGCCCGAGGGGAGCGGGGGGTACCTACGAGCAGTACTTC
>TRBJ2-7|TRBD1|TRBV7-9|-
CASSIGGPAPYEQYF
TGTGCCAGCAGCATAGGGGGCCCCGCGCCCTACGAGCAGTACTTC
>TRBJ2-5|TRBD1|TRBV9|-
CASSGDRGQETQYF
TGTGCCAGCAGCGGGGACAGGGGGCAGGAGACCCAGTACTTC
>TRBJ2-5|TRBD2|TRBV6-1|once
CASSSGTSQETQYF
TGTGCCAGCAGTTCCGGGACTAGCCAAGAGACCCAGTACTTC
>TRBJ2-7|TRBD1|TRBV6-1|-
CASSETGGSSYEQYF
TGTGCCAGCAGTGAAACAGGGGGGTCTTCCTACGAGCAGTACTTC
>TRBJ2-2|-|TRBV9|-
CASSVESTGWGTGELFF
TGTGCCAGCAGCGTAGAATCTACAGGGTGGGGGACCGGGGAGCTGTTTTTT
>TRBJ2-5|-|TRBV20-1|once
CSASDGEEYF
TGCAGTGCTAGTGACGGGGAGGAGTACTTC
>TRBJ2-5|TRBD1|TRBV9|once
CASSVTGGGETQYF
TGTGCCAGCAGCGTTACAGGGGGCGGGGAGACCCAGTACTTC
>TRBJ2-7|TRBD1|TRBV4-3|-
CASSQAPQGSYEQYF
TGCGCCAGCAGCCAAGCTCCACAGGGGAGCTACGAGCAGTACTTC
>TRBJ2-3|TRBD2|TRBV19|-
CASSIRGEGSDTQYF
TGTGCCAGTAGTATCCGGGGGGAGGGTTCAGATACGCAGTATTTT
>TRBJ1-1|-|TRBV18|-
CASSPLIRGNTEAFF
TGTGCCAGCTCACCATTGATTAGGGGGAACACTGAAGCTTTCTTT
>TRBJ2-7|-|TRBV5-1|-
CASSLSSSWTVSYEQYF
TGCGCCAGCAGCTTGTCCAGCAGTTGGACAGTCTCCTACGAGCAGTACTTC
>TRBJ2-1|TRBD2|TRBV7-2|-
CASSSKLAGSSHEQFF
TGTGCCAGCAGCTCAAAACTAGCGGGGAGTAGCCATGAGCAGTTCTTC
>TRBJ2-3|-|TRBV7-2|once
CASSADGGDTQYF
TGTGCCAGCAGCGCGGACGGGGGAGATACGCAGTATTTT
>TRBJ2-1|-|TRBV5-6|-
CASSPTGKELYNEQFF
TGTGCCAGCAGCCCGACGGGGAAGGAACTTTACAATGAGCAGTTCTTC
>TRBJ2-5|TRBD2|TRBV7-2|-
CASRSPGLHQETQYF
TGTGCCAGCAGGTCCCCGGGACTACACCAAGAGACCCAGTACTTC
>TRBJ1-5|-|TRBV28|-
CASSLGFPGGQPQHF
TGTGCCAGCAGTTTAGGGTTCCCGGGGGGTCAGCCCCAGCATTTT
>TRBJ2-1|-|TRBV19|-
CASSIVSGSRYNEQFF
TGTGCCAGTAGTATAGTATCCGGGTCCCGCTACAATGAGCAGTTCTTC
>TRBJ1-2|-|TRBV9|-
CASSRGGDPNYGYTF
TGTGCCAGCAGCCGGGGAGGGGACCCTAACTATGGCTACACCTTC
>TRBJ2-6|TRBD1|TRBV9|once
CASSDSPFKDRGSGANVLTF
TGTGCCAGCAGCGATAGCCCTTTCAAGGACAGGGGGTCTGGGGCCAACGTCCTGACTTTC
>TRBJ2-7|TRBD1|TRBV19|-
CASSIDKNWDRPYEQYF
TGTGCCAGTAGTATAGATAAAAATTGGGACAGACCCTACGAGCAGTACTTC
>TRBJ2-7|TRBD2|TRBV27|-
CASSSGVPGLAGAYEQYF
TGTGCCAGCAGTTCCGGGGTGCCGGGACTAGCGGGGGCCTACGAGCAGTACTTC
>TRBJ2-7|TRBD2|TRBV7-2|-
CASSSRPSGYYEQYF
TGTGCCAGCAGCTCACGGCCTAGCGGGTACTACGAGCAGTACTTC
>TRBJ2-5|-|TRBV28|-
CASRGRGGRKTQYF
TGTGCCAGTCGGGGCAGGGGAGGGAGAAAGACCCAGTACTTC
>TRBJ2-7|TRBD2|TRBV5-1|-
CASSLTSGRWVDEQYF
TGCGCCAGCAGCTTGACTAGCGGGAGATGGGTGGACGAGCAGTACTTC
>TRBJ2-7|TRBD1|TRBV19|-
CASGQGGEQYF
TGTGCCAGTGGACAGGGTGGCGAGCAGTACTTC
>TRBJ1-5|TRBD1|TRBV5-1|-
CASSLGDSSNQPQHF
TGCGCCAGCAGCTTGGGGGACAGTAGCAATCAGCCCCAGCATTTT
>TRBJ2-5|TRBD1|TRBV7-9|-
CASSTRDSQETQYF
TGTGCCAGCAGCACCCGGGACAGCCAAGAGACCCAGTACTTC